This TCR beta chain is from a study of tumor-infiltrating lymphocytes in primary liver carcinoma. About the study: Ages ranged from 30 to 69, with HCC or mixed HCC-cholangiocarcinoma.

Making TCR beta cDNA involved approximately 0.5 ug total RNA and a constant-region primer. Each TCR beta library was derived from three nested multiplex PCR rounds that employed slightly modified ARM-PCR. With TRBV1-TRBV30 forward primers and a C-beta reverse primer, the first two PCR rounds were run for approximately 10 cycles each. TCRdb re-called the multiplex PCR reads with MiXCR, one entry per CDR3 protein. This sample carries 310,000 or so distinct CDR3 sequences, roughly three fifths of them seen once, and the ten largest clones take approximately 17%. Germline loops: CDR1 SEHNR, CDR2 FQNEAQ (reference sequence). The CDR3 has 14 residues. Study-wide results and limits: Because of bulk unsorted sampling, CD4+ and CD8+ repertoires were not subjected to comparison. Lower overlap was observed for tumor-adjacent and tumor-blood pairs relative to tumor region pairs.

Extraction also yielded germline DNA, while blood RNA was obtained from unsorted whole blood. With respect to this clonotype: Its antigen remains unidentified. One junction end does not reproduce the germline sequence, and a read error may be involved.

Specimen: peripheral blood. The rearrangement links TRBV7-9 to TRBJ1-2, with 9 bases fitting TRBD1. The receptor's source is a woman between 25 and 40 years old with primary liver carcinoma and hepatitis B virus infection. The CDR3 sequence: CAISLAQGAGGYTF. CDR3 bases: TGTGCCATCAGCTTAGCACAGGGGGCAGGTGGCTACACCTTC.